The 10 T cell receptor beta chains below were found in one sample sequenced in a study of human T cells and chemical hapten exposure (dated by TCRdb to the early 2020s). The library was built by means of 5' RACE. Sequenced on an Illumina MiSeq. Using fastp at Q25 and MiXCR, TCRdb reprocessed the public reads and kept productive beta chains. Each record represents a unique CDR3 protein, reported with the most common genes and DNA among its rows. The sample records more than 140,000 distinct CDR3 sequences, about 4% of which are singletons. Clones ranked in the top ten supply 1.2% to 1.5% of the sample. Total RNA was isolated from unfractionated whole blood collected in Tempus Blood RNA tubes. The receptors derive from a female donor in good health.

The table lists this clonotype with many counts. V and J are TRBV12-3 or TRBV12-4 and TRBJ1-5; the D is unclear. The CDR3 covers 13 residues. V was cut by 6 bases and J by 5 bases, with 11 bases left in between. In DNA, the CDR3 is TGTGCCAGCAGCATAAAACGGGATCAGCCCCAGCATTTT. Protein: CASSIKRDQPQHF.

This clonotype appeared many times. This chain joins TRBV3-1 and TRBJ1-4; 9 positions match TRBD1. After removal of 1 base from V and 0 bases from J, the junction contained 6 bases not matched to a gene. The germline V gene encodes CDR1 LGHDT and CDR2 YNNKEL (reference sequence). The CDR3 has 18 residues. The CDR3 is CASSQGDRVPATNEKLFF. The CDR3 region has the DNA TGTGCCAGCAGCCAAGGGGACAGGGTGCCTGCAACTAATGAAAAACTGTTTTTT.

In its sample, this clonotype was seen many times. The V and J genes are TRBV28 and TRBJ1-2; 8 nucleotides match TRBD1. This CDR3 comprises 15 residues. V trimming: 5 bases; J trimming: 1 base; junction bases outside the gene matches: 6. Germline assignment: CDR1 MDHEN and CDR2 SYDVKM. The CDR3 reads CASSTGQGYNYGYTF. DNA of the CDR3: TGTGCCAGCAGTACCGGACAGGGATATAACTATGGCTACACCTTC.

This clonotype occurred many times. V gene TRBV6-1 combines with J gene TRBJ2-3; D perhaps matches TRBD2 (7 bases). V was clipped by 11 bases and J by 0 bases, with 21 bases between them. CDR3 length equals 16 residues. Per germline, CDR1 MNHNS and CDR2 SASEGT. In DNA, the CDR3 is TGTGCCGAAGGGGGGGGGGGGTACCTTAGCACAGATACGCAGTATTTT. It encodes CAEGGGGYLSTDTQYF.

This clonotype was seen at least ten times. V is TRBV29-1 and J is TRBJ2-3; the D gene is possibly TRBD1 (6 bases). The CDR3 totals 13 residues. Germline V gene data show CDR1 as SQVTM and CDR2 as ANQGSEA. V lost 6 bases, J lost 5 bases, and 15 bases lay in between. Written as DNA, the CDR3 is TGCAGCGTAAGACAGGCGATGGGAGATACGCAGTATTTT. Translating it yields CSVRQAMGDTQYF.

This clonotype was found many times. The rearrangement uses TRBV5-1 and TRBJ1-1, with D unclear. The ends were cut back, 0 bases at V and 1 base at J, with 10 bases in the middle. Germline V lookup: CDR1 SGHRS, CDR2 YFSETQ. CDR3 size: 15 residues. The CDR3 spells CASSLGWVSNTEAFF. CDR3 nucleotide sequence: TGCGCCAGCAGCTTGGGCTGGGTTTCGAACACTGAAGCTTTCTTT.

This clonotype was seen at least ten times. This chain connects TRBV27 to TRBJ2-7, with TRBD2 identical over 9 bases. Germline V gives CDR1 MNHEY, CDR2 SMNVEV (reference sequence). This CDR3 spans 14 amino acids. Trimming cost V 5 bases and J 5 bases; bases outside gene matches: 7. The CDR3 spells CASSPGTSPDEQYF. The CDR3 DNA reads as TGTGCCAGCAGTCCAGGGACTAGCCCCGACGAGCAGTACTTC.

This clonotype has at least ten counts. The CDR3 loop reads CASSPRTPPDTQYF. CDR3 bases: TGTGCCAGCAGCCCTCGTACTCCGCCAGATACGCAGTATTTT. This chain links TRBV4-2 with TRBJ2-3; no definite D call. The V gene's germline CDR1 is LGHNA and CDR2 YNFKEQ. This CDR3 has 14 residues. Trimming took 4 bases from V and 4 from J, leaving 12 bases between them.

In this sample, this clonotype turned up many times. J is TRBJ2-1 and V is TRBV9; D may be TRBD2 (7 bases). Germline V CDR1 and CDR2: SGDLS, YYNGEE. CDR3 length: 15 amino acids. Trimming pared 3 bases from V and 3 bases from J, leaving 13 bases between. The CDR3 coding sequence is TGTGCCAGCAGCGAGGGGGGGGGACACTACAATGAGCAGTTCTTC. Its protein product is CASSEGGGHYNEQFF.

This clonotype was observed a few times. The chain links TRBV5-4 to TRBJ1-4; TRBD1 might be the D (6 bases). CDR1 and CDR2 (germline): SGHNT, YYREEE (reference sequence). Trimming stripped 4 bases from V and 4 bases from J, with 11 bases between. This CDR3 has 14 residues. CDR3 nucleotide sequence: TGTGCCAGCAGCCCCGACAGGTTTAATGAAAAACTGTTTTTT. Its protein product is CASSPDRFNEKLFF.